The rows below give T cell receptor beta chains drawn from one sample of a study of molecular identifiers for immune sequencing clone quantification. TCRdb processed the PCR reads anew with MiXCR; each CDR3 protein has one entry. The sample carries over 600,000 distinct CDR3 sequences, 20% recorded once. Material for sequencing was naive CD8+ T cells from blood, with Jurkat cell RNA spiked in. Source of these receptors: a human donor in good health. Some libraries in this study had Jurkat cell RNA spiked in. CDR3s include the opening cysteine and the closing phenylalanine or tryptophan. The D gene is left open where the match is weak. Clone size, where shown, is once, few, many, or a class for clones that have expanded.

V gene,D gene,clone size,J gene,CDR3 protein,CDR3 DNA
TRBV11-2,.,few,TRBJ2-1,CASSMTRRSYSEQFF,TGTGCCAGCAGCATGACGCGAAGGAGCTACAGTGAGCAGTTCTTC
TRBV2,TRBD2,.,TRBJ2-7,CASGRGPYEQYF,TGTGCCAGCGGGAGGGGCCCCTACGAGCAGTACTTC
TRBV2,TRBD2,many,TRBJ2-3,CASSNGLAGTTDTQYF,TGTGCCAGCAGTAATGGACTAGCGGGGACAACAGATACGCAGTATTTT
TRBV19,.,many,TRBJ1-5,CASSIGSQPQHF,TGTGCCAGTAGTATAGGGAGTCAGCCCCAGCATTTT
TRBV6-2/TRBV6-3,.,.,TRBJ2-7,CASSYSSYSGAYEQYF,TGTGCCAGCAGTTACTCCTCATATTCAGGCGCCTACGAGCAGTACTTC
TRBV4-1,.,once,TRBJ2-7,CASRQGGVGEQYF,TGCGCCAGCAGACAAGGAGGGGTCGGGGAGCAGTACTTC
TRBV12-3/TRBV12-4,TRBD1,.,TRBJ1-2,CASSLFGRQGVVYGCTF,TGTGCCAGCAGTTTATTTGGACGACAGGGGGTAGTCTATGGCTGCACCTTC
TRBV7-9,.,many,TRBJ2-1,CASSWVGGSYNEQFF,TGTGCCAGCAGCTGGGTAGGAGGGTCCTACAATGAGCAGTTCTTC
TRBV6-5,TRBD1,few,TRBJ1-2,CASTENSGGYYGYTF,TGTGCCAGCACTGAGAATTCAGGGGGTTACTATGGCTACACCTTC
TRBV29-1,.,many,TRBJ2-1,CSVEGRTPTQVYNEQFF,TGCAGCGTTGAGGGCAGGACTCCCACTCAAGTCTACAATGAGCAGTTCTTC
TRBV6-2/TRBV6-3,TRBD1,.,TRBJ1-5,CASSYSRTLDRANQPQHF,TGTGCCAGCAGTTACTCTCGAACCCTTGACAGGGCTAATCAGCCCCAGCATTTT
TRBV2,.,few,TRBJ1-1,CASSDRGSRSEAFF,TGTGCCAGCAGCGACAGAGGGAGTCGGTCTGAAGCTTTCTTT
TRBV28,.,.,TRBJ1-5,CACRPSGVFISNQPQHF,TGTGCCTGCAGACCCTCGGGGGTATTTATTTCCAATCAGCCCCAGCATTTT